The sequence of this T cell receptor beta chain was determined in a study of blood T cell repertoires in COVID-19. Study-wide background: Acute-phase and convalescent COVID-19 samples originated in the United States, Italy and Spain. Sample material is recorded as cDNA or gDNA derived from T cells, B-cell-depleted T cells, or PBMCs.

Generated by immunoSEQ multiplex PCR, the TCRdb table keeps only in-frame clones and is missing some. The sample contains more than 45,000 clones, around 87% of which appear only once. CDR1 is SGHVS and CDR2 is FNYEAQ in the germline V gene. This CDR3 is 14 amino acids long. V lost 4 bases to trimming and J lost 7 bases, with 14 bases between them. The specimen was peripheral blood. The receptor was derived from a human donor with active COVID-19. The donor label of this sample is uncertain. The chain has TRBV7-6 and TRBJ2-1; D is perhaps TRBD2 (6 bases). CDR3 coding DNA: TGTGCCAGCAGCTGGATGGGGGAGGAAAATGAGCAGTTCTTC. This gives the protein CASSWMGEENEQFF.